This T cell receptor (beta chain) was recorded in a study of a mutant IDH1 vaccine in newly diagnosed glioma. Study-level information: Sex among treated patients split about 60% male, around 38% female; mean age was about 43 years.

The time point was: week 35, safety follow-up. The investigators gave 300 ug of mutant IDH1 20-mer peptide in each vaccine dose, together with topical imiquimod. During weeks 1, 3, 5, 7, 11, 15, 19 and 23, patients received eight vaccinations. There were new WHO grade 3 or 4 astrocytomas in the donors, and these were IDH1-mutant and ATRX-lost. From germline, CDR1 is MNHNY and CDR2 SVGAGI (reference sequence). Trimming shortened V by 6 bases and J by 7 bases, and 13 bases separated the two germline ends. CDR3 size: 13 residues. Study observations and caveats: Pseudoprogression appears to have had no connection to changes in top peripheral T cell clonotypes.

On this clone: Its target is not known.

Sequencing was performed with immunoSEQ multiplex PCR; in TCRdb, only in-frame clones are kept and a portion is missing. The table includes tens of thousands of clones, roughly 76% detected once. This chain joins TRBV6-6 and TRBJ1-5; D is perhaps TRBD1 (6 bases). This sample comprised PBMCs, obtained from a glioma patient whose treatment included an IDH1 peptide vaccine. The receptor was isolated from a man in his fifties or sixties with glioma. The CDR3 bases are TGTGCCAGCAGGGGGGGGCAGGGGCAGCCCCAGCATTTT. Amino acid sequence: CASRGGQGQPQHF.